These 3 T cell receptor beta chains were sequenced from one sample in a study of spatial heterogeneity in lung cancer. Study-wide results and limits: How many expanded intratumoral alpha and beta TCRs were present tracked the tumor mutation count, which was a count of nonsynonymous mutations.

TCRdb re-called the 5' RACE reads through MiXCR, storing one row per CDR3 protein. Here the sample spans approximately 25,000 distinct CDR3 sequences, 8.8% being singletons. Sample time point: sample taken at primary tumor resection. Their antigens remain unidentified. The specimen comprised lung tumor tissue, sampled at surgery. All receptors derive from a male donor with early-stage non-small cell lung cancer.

CDR3 DNA sequence: TGTGCCATCAGACCCGGGACAGGGGTTGGTGAAGCTTTCTTT. Translating it yields CAIRPGTGVGEAFF. This sequence joins TRBV10-3 and TRBJ1-1, with 10 bases matching TRBD1. Germline V gene sequence: CDR1 ENHRY, CDR2 SYGVKD. The CDR3 has 14 residues. After removal of 6 bases from V and 7 bases from J, the junction contained 8 bases not matched to a gene.

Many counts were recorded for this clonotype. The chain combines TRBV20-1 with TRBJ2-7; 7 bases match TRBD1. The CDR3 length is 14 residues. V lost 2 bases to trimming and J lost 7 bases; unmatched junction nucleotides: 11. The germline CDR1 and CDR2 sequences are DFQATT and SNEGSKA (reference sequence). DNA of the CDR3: TGCAGTGCTAGAAAAACAGGGGTCCAGGGAGAGCAGTACTTC. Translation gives CSARKTGVQGEQYF.

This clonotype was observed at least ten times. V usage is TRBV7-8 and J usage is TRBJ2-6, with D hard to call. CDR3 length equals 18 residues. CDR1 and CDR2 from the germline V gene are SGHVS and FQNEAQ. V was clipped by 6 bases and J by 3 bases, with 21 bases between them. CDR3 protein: CASSQAGFTSGGANVLTF. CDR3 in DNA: TGTGCCAGCAGTCAAGCAGGTTTTACATCCGGTGGGGCCAACGTCCTGACTTTC. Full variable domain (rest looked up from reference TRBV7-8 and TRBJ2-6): GAGVSQSPRYKVAKRGQDVALRCDPISGHVSLFWYQQALGQGPEFLTYFQNEAQLDKSGLPSDRFFAERPEGSVSTLKIQRTQQEDSAVYLCASSQAGFTSGGANVLTFGAGSRLTVL.